This entry lists 14 T cell receptor beta chains sequenced from one sample in a study of blood T cell repertoires in COVID-19. Measured with immunoSEQ multiplex PCR; TCRdb has only the in-frame clones, and not every one. Counted here are hundreds of thousands of clones, 88% occurring once; the ten biggest clones make up 0.95% to 1.5%. Sample: PBMCs or T cells enriched from blood (not recorded which). These receptors were obtained from a woman aged 40 to 49 with acute COVID-19.

In nucleotides, the CDR3 is TGTGCCAGTAGTAGAAACAGGGGTGATCAGCCCCAGCATTTT. Translation: CASSRNRGDQPQHF. V gene TRBV19 combines with J gene TRBJ1-5; TRBD1 matches 7 bases. CDR3 length: 14 amino acids. The germline V gene has CDR1 LNHDA and CDR2 SQIVND (reference sequence). With V trimmed by 4 bases and J by 5 bases, 5 bases remained unmatched.

V is TRBV6-1 and J is TRBJ1-6; TRBD1 matches 9 bases. Unmatched junction bases numbered 5, after V lost 2 bases and J lost 9 bases. CDR1 and CDR2 from the germline V gene are MNHNS and SASEGT. The CDR3 contains 15 residues. CDR3 DNA: TGTGCCAGCAGTGAATGGGACAGGGCGAGTTCACCCCTCCACTTT. It yields the protein CASSEWDRASSPLHF.

The rearrangement links TRBV30 to TRBJ2-5; 9 bases match TRBD1. Germline trimming cut 1 base from V and 4 bases from J; bases unmatched to any gene: 10. This CDR3 has 16 amino acids. In germline, CDR1 is GTSNPN, CDR2 SVGIG (reference sequence). CDR3 DNA: TGTGCCTGGAGTGCAGGACAGGGGCTTGGTGGAGAGACCCAGTACTTC. Its protein is CAWSAGQGLGGETQYF.

The V and J genes are TRBV14 and TRBJ2-3; maybe TRBD1 (5 bases). CDR1 and CDR2 from the germline V gene are SGHDN and FVKESK. The CDR3 extends over 14 amino acids. Trimming left V 1 base short and J 4 bases short, with 9 bases between. The CDR3: CASSQGQMADTQYF. The CDR3 DNA follows: TGTGCCAGCAGCCAAGGACAGATGGCAGATACGCAGTATTTT.

This clone was recorded only once. The chain combines TRBV7-3 with TRBJ2-6, with unresolved D. The CDR3 has 14 residues. V gave up 3 bases and J gave up 0 bases, with 3 bases separating them. Germline values: CDR1 SGHTA, CDR2 FQGTGA. The CDR3 region has the DNA TGTGCCAGCAGCTTTAACTCTGGGGCCAACGTCCTGACTTTC. Its translation is CASSFNSGANVLTF.

The V gene is TRBV19, the J gene TRBJ1-5, with D perhaps matching TRBD1 (6 bases). This CDR3 has 13 amino acids. Germline V gives CDR1 LNHDA, CDR2 SQIVND (reference sequence). V was pared by 9 bases and J by 6 bases, with 15 bases between. CDR3 residues: CASRGGYVQPQHF. CDR3 in DNA: TGTGCCAGCCGCGGGGGCTATGTTCAGCCCCAGCATTTT.

This chain's CDR3 is CASSQAKTGGNYGYTF. In nucleotides, the CDR3 is TGCGCCAGCAGCCAAGCGAAGACAGGGGGCAACTATGGCTACACCTTC. The chain uses TRBV4-1 and TRBJ1-2; 10 bases match TRBD1. The CDR3 extends over 16 amino acids. Germline V gives CDR1 MGHRA, CDR2 YSYEKL. Trimming removed 1 base from V and 2 bases from J; junction bases left unmatched: 4.

V is TRBV27 and J is TRBJ2-5; TRBD2 aligns across 8 bases. Germline assignment: CDR1 MNHEY and CDR2 SMNVEV (reference sequence). The CDR3 contains 15 residues. Trimming removed 2 bases from V and 4 bases from J; junction bases left unmatched: 6. The CDR3 here is CASSLELAGTETQYF. CDR3 in DNA: TGTGCCAGCAGTTTAGAGTTAGCGGGAACAGAGACCCAGTACTTC.

The chain is built from TRBV7-9 and TRBJ1-2; D unclear. The V end was cut by 3 bases, the J end by 11 bases, with 16 bases between. Per the germline V gene, CDR1 is SEHNR and CDR2 is FQNEAQ (reference sequence). The CDR3 totals 13 residues. DNA for the CDR3: TGTGCCAGCAGCTTCGCAAACAGTAGAAGTTACACCTTC. It codes for CASSFANSRSYTF.

The rearrangement joins TRBV11-3 to TRBJ2-7, with 8 bases fitting TRBD1. The CDR3 consists of 15 residues. V lost 2 bases and J lost 3; bases outside the gene matches: 6. Germline V gene sequence: CDR1 SGHNT, CDR2 YENEEA. The CDR3 DNA sequence: TGTGCCAGCAGCTTAAACCGGGACAGGAGCTACGAGCAGTACGTC. Translating gives CASSLNRDRSYEQYV.

The genes are TRBV9 and TRBJ2-2; D remains unclear. The CDR3 length is 12 residues. Trimming shortened V by 0 bases and J by 5 bases, and 2 bases separated the two germline ends. The V gene's germline CDR1 is SGDLS and CDR2 YYNGEE. The CDR3 region has the DNA TGTGCCAGCAGCGTAGCAACCGGGGAGCTGTTTTTT. Translating it yields CASSVATGELFF. Full variable domain (outside the CDR3, taken from reference TRBV9 and TRBJ2-2): DSGVTQTPKHLITATGQRVTLRCSPRSGDLSVYWYQQSLDQGLQFLIQYYNGEERAKGNILERFSAQQFPDLHSELNLSSLELGDSALYFCASSVATGELFFGEGSRLTVL.

The V and J genes are TRBV27 and TRBJ1-1, with 11 bases fitting TRBD1. CDR1 is MNHEY, CDR2 SMNVEV, per germline (reference sequence). With V trimmed by 2 bases and J by 5 bases, 4 bases remained unmatched. CDR3 length equals 15 residues. The CDR3 here is CASSLPGQGVTEAFF. Written as DNA, the CDR3 is TGTGCCAGCAGTTTACCGGGACAGGGGGTTACTGAAGCTTTCTTT.

The rearrangement uses TRBV2 and TRBJ2-7; 9 bases are a match to TRBD2. The length of the CDR3 is 12 residues. V was clipped by 11 bases and J by 2 bases; unmatched bases: 4. Germline V gene sequence: CDR1 SNHLY, CDR2 FYNNEI. CDR3 region: CAASGRTYEQYF. The CDR3 nucleotides read TGTGCCGCCAGCGGGAGGACCTACGAGCAGTACTTC.

This chain links TRBV7-2 with TRBJ2-1, with 7 bases lining up with TRBD2. Germline V CDR1 and CDR2: SGHTA, FQGNSA. The V and J ends lost 5 bases and 9 bases, in that order; junction bases with no gene match: 7. The CDR3 length is 13 residues. The CDR3 DNA reads TGTGCCAGCAGCACCGGACTAGATACTGAGCAGTTCTTC. Its protein is CASSTGLDTEQFF.